A selection of T cell receptor beta chains follows, all from one sample in a study of graft-versus-host responses after intestinal transplantation. Their cognate antigens are unknown. Libraries were prepared by immunoSEQ multiplex PCR; TCRdb keeps only in-frame clonotypes and omits some of them. The data contain approximately 75,000 clones, roughly 94% of them singletons. The material was unstimulated CD8+ T cells sorted from spleen or lymph node cells, obtained before intestinal transplant. These receptors were collected from a human donor who received an intestinal transplant. CDR3s include the opening cysteine and the closing phenylalanine or tryptophan. D genes are given only for firm matches. Clone size is given for some rows only: seen once, a few or many times, or a class if the clone is expanded.

V	J	size	D	CDR3	DNA
TRBV7-2	TRBJ2-1	NA	NA	CASSSQRVPSLVNEQFF	TGTGCCAGCAGCTCGCAGCGGGTCCCCAGCCTGGTGAATGAGCAGTTCTTC
TRBV27	TRBJ2-3	NA	TRBD2	CASSLAGVTDTQYF	TGTGCCAGCAGTTTAGCGGGGGTCACAGATACGCAGTATTTT
TRBV9	TRBJ2-3	once	NA	CASSGGPYTDTQYF	TGTGCCAGCAGCGGAGGCCCCTACACAGATACGCAGTATTTT
TRBV5-1	TRBJ2-7	NA	TRBD1	CASSKTGNEQYF	TGCGCCAGCAGCAAGACAGGGAACGAGCAGTACTTC
TRBV18	TRBJ2-3	NA	NA	CASSPVRWESTDTQYF	TGTGCCAGCTCACCCGTTCGGTGGGAGAGCACAGATACGCAGTATTTT
TRBV19	TRBJ2-4	NA	TRBD1	CASKPPRTGAHKLYF	TGTGCCAGCAAACCCCCCCGGACAGGGGCCCACAAATTGTACTTC
TRBV14	TRBJ2-3	NA	NA	CASSQEFITDTQYF	TGTGCCAGCAGCCAAGAGTTTATCACAGATACGCAGTATTTT
TRBV9	TRBJ1-6	NA	NA	CASSVGGSPLHF	TGTGCCAGCAGCGTAGGGGGTTCACCCCTCCACTTT
TRBV7-2	TRBJ1-1	NA	NA	CASSSGGLGTEAFF	TGTGCCAGCAGCTCGGGGGGGCTCGGGACTGAAGCTTTCTTT
TRBV6-5	TRBJ1-1	NA	NA	CASSETTGKTEAFF	TGTGCCAGCAGTGAAACCACAGGGAAAACTGAAGCTTTCTTT
TRBV2	TRBJ1-2	few	NA	CASSEGVPNYGYTF	TGTGCCAGCAGTGAAGGGGTGCCGAACTATGGCTACACCTTC
TRBV2	TRBJ2-7	NA	TRBD2	CASMRLAENSYEQYF	TGTGCCAGCATGAGACTAGCGGAGAACTCCTACGAGCAGTACTTC
TRBV15	TRBJ2-7	once	TRBD2	CATSSITSGRWWEQYF	TGTGCCACCAGCAGTATCACTAGCGGGAGATGGTGGGAGCAGTACTTC
TRBV28	TRBJ1-5	NA	NA	CASSLSDQPQHF	TGTGCCAGCAGTTTATCGGATCAGCCCCAGCATTTT
TRBV4-2	TRBJ2-5	NA	TRBD1	CASSQQDRGLGETQYF	TGTGCCAGCAGCCAGCAAGACAGGGGTCTAGGGGAGACCCAGTACTTC
TRBV7-6	TRBJ1-2	NA	TRBD1	CASSSRDRGYGYTF	TGTGCCAGCAGCTCAAGAGACAGGGGCTATGGCTACACCTTC
TRBV15	TRBJ1-1	NA	NA	CATSRPPGGMDTEAFF	TGTGCCACCAGCAGGCCTCCCGGGGGAATGGACACTGAAGCTTTCTTT
TRBV7-9	TRBJ2-1	NA	TRBD1	CASRTEDRAGNEQFF	TGTGCCAGCAGGACAGAGGACAGGGCTGGGAATGAGCAGTTCTTC
TRBV4-1	TRBJ2-5	NA	NA	CASSQDVGWETQYF	TGCGCCAGCAGCCAAGATGTTGGTTGGGAGACCCAGTACTTC
TRBV6-1	TRBJ2-4	NA	TRBD2	CASSEEGLAGGWADIQYF	TGTGCCAGCAGTGAAGAGGGACTAGCGGGAGGGTGGGCCGACATTCAGTACTTC
TRBV13	TRBJ2-7	NA	NA	CASSISGRTYEQYF	TGTGCCAGCAGCATTAGCGGAAGAACCTACGAGCAGTACTTC
TRBV6-5	TRBJ2-7	NA	NA	CASSYPWGSNEQYF	TGTGCCAGCAGTTACCCTTGGGGTTCGAACGAGCAGTACTTC
TRBV6-6	TRBJ2-2	NA	NA	CASMRSVYTGELFF	TGTGCCAGCATGAGAAGCGTTTACACCGGGGAGCTGTTTTTT
TRBV7-9	TRBJ2-7	NA	NA	CASSLTGGYEQYF	TGTGCCAGCAGCTTAACCGGCGGCTACGAGCAGTACTTC
TRBV27	TRBJ2-1	NA	NA	CASSFEGFGPPRDEQFF	TGTGCCAGCAGTTTTGAAGGTTTCGGACCACCTCGAGATGAGCAGTTCTTC
TRBV6-5	TRBJ1-1	NA	NA	CASSEEGWGEAFF	TGTGCCAGCAGTGAAGAAGGATGGGGTGAAGCTTTCTTT
TRBV4-2	TRBJ2-7	NA	NA	CASSQDTDRLYEQYF	TGTGCCAGCAGCCAAGACACGGACAGACTTTACGAGCAGTACTTC
TRBV19	TRBJ1-5	NA	TRBD1	CASSPWTGDSNQPQHF	TGTGCCAGTAGTCCCTGGACAGGGGATAGCAATCAGCCCCAGCATTTT
TRBV5-1	TRBJ2-7	NA	TRBD1	CASSLAFRDSSFYEQYF	TGCGCCAGCAGCCTTGCGTTCCGGGACAGCTCCTTCTACGAGCAGTACTTC
TRBV7-6	TRBJ2-7	once	TRBD2	CASSLAVPLAGPYEQYF	TGTGCCAGCAGCTTAGCGGTGCCCCTAGCGGGTCCCTACGAGCAGTACTTC
TRBV6-6	TRBJ2-4	NA	TRBD1	CASRTPGQVSF	TGTGCCAGCAGGACGCCGGGACAGGTGTCCTTC
TRBV7-9	TRBJ2-1	NA	TRBD2	CASSHIAGPAPNEQFF	TGTGCCAGCAGCCACATAGCGGGTCCGGCACCCAATGAGCAGTTCTTC
TRBV6-5	TRBJ2-7	NA	TRBD2	CASSTSGTTYEQYF	TGTGCCAGCAGTACTAGCGGGACCACCTACGAGCAGTACTTC